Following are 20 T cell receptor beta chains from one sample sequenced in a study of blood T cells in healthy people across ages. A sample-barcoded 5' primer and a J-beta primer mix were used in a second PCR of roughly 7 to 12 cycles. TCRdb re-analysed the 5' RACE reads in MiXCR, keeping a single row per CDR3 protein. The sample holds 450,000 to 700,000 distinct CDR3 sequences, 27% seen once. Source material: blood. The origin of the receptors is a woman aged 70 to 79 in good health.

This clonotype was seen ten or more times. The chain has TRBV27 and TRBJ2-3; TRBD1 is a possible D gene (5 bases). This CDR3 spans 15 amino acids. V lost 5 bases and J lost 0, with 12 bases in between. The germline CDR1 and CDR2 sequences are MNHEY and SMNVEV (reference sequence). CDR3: CASSPTTVSTDTQYF. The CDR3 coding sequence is TGTGCCAGCAGTCCGACGACAGTCAGCACAGATACGCAGTATTTT.

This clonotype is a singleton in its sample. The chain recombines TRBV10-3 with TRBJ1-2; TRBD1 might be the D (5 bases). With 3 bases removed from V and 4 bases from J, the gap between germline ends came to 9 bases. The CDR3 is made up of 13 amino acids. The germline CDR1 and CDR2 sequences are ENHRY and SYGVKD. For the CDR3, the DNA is TGTGCCATCAGTGATGACAGCGGCTATGGCTACACCTTC. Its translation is CAISDDSGYGYTF.

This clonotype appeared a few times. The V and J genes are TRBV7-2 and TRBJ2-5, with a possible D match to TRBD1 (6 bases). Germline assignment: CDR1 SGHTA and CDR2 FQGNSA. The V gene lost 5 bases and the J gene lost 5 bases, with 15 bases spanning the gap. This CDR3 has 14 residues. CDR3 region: CASSNHRASETQYF. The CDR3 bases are TGTGCCAGCAGCAACCACAGGGCCAGCGAGACCCAGTACTTC.

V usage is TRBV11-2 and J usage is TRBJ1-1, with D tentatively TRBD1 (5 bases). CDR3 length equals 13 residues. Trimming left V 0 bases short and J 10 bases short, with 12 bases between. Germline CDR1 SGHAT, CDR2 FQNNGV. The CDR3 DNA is TGTGCCAGCAGCTTAGATCTATCGGGGCTAGCTTTCTTT. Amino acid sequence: CASSLDLSGLAFF.

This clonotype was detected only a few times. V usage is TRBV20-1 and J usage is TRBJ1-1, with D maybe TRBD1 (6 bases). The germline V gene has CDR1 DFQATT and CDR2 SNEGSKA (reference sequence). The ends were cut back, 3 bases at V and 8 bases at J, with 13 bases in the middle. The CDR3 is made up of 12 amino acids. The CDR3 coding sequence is TGCAGTGCTAGTCGACAGGCGGAAGAAGCTTTCTTT. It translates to CSASRQAEEAFF.

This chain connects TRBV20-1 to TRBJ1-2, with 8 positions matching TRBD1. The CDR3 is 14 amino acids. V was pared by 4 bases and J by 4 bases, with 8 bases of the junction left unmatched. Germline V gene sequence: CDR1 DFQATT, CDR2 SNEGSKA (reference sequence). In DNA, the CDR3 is TGCAGTGCTACCCTAACCGGACAGGGCTATGGCTACACCTTC. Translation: CSATLTGQGYGYTF.

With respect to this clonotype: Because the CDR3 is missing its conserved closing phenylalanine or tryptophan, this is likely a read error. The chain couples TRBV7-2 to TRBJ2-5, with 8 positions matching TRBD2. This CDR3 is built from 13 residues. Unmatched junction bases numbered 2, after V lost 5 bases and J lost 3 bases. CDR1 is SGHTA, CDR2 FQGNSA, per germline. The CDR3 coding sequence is TGTGCCAGCAGCAAAGCGGGAGAAGAGACCCAGTACTCC. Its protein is CASSKAGEETQYS.

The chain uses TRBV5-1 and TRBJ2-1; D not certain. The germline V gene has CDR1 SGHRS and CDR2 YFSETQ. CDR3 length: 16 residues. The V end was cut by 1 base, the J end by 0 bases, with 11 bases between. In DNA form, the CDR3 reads TGCGCCAGCAGCTTGATCACCCCGAGCTCCTACAATGAGCAGTTCTTC. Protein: CASSLITPSSYNEQFF.

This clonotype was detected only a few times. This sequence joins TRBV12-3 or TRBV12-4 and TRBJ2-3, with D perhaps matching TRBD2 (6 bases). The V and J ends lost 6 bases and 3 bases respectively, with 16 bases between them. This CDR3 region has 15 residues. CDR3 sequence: CASRGGYGRTDTQYF. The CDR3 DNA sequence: TGTGCCAGCAGGGGGGGATACGGTAGGACAGATACGCAGTATTTT.

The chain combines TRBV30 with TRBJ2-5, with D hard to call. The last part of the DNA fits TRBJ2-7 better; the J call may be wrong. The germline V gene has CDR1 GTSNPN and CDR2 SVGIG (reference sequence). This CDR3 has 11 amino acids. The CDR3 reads CAWSEGYEQYF. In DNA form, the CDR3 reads TGTGCCTGGAGTGAGGGCTACGAGCAGTACTTC.

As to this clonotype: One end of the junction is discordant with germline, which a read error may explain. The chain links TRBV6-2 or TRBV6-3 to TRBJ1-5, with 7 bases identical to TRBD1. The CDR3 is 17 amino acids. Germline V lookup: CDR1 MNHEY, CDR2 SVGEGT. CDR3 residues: CACSYGGGQDSNQPQHF. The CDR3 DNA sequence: TGTGCCTGCAGTTACGGGGGAGGACAGGATAGCAATCAGCCCCAGCATTTT.

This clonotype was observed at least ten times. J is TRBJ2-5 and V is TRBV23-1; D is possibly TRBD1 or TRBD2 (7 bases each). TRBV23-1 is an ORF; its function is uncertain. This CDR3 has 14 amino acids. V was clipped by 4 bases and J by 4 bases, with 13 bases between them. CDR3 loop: CASSREGARETQYF. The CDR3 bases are TGCGCCAGCAGTCGGGAGGGGGCCCGAGAGACCCAGTACTTC.

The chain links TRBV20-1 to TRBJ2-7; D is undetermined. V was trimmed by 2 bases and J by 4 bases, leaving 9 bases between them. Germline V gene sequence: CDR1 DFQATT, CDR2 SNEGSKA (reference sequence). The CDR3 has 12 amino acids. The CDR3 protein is CSARFGQYEQYF. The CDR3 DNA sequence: TGCAGTGCTAGATTTGGCCAGTACGAGCAGTACTTC.

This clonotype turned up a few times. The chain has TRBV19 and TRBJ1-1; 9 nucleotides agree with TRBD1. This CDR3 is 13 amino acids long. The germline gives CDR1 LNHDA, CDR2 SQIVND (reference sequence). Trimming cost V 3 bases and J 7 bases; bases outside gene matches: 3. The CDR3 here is CASSIPDRGEAFF. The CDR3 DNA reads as TGTGCCAGTAGTATCCCGGACAGGGGTGAAGCTTTCTTT.

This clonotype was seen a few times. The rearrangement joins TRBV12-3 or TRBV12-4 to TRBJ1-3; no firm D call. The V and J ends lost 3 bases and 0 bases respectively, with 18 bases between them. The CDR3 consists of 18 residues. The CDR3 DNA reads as TGTGCCAGCAGTTTCTCCCGCGTCCTCCGGGTCTCTGGAAACACCATATATTTT. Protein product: CASSFSRVLRVSGNTIYF.

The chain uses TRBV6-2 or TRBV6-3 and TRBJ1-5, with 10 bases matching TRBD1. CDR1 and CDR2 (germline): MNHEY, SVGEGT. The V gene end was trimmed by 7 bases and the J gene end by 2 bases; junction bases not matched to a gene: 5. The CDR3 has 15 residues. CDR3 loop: CASKRQGAGNQPQHF. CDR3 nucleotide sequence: TGTGCCAGCAAACGACAGGGGGCTGGCAATCAGCCCCAGCATTTT.

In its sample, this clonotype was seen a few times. The CDR3 protein is CASSFLGAYYLETQYF. CDR3 coding DNA: TGTGCCAGCAGCTTCCTGGGGGCGTACTACTTGGAGACCCAGTACTTC. The chain combines TRBV7-9 with TRBJ2-5; D is possibly TRBD1 (6 bases). The CDR3 has 16 amino acids. Germline V gives CDR1 SEHNR, CDR2 FQNEAQ (reference sequence). V was shortened by 3 bases and J by 5 bases, with 19 bases between the two germline ends. The variable domain in full, completed from reference TRBV7-9 and TRBJ2-5, reads DTGVSQNPRHKITKRGQNVTFRCDPISEHNRLYWYRQTLGQGPEFLTYFQNEAQLEKSRLLSDRFSAERPKGSFSTLEIQRTEQGDSAMYLCASSFLGAYYLETQYFGPGTRLLVL.

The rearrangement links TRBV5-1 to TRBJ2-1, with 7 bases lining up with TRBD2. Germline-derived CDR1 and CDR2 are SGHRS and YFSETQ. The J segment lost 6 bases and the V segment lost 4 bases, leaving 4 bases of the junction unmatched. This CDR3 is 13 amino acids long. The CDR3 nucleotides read TGCGCCAGCAGCCGCGGGGGTAGCAATGAGCAGTTCTTC. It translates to CASSRGGSNEQFF.

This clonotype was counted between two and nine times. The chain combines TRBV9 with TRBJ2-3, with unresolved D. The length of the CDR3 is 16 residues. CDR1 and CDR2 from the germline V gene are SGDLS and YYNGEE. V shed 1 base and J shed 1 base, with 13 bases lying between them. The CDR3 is CASSVRQSLGTDTQYF. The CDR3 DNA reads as TGTGCCAGCAGCGTACGCCAGTCCCTAGGCACAGATACGCAGTATTTT. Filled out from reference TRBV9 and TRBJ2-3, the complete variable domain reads DSGVTQTPKHLITATGQRVTLRCSPRSGDLSVYWYQQSLDQGLQFLIQYYNGEERAKGNILERFSAQQFPDLHSELNLSSLELGDSALYFCASSVRQSLGTDTQYFGPGTRLTVL.

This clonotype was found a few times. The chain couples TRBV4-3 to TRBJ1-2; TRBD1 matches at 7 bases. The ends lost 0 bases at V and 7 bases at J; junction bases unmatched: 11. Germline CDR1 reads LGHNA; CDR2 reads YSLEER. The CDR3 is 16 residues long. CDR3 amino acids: CASSQDLSRGMGGYTF. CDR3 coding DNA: TGCGCCAGCAGCCAAGATTTGAGCAGGGGGATGGGTGGCTACACCTTC.